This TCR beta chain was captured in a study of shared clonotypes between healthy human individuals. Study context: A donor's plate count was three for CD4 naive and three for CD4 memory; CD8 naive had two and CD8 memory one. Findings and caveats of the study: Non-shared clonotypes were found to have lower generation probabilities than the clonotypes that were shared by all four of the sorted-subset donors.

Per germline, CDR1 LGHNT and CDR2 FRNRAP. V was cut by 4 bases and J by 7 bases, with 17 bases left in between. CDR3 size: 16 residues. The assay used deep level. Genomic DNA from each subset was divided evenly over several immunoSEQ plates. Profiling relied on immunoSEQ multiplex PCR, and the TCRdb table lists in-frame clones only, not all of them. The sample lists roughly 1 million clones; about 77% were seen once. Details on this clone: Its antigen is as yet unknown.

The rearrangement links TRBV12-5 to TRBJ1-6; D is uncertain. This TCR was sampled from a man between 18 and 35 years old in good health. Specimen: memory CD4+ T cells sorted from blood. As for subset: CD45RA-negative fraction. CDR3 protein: CASGSPMGIGNSPLHF. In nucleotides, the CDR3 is TGTGCTAGTGGTTCCCCCATGGGGATTGGGAATTCACCCCTCCACTTT.